This is a list of T cell receptor beta chains from one sample in a study of response to subunit inactivated influenza vaccine. A single record per CDR3 protein comes from TCRdb applying MiXCR to the RT-PCR reads. The table lists some 540,000 distinct CDR3 sequences, roughly 25% of them singletons. The data also belong to a second study, concerning T cells expressing NK-cell markers.

Sample: CD4+ T cells sorted from PBMCs, taken about 11 days after vaccination. These receptors were obtained from a man over 45 who received an inactivated influenza vaccine. The conserved cysteine and the conserved F or W are not part of the CDR3 here. The listing skips clone size in some rows; elsewhere it reads once, few, many or a size class.

v_gene	abundance	j_gene	CDR3aa
TRBV20-1	few	TRBJ2-7	SARRAGGHSLEQY
TRBV24-1	-	TRBJ2-1	ATSDPTKDEQF
TRBV24-1	few	TRBJ2-3	ATSDPGRPTDTQY
TRBV7-2	few	TRBJ1-1	ASSKTGGVGTEAF
TRBV25-1	few	TRBJ2-1	ASRTSGVSSYNEQF
TRBV11-2	-	TRBJ2-7	ASSPVRLEQY
TRBV7-9	few	TRBJ2-7	ASSLGNQGAEQD
TRBV5-1	-	TRBJ2-7	ASTSGGEQY
TRBV9	few	TRBJ2-5	ASSPGTSGISGTQY
TRBV11-2	-	TRBJ2-3	ASSLIRRLGTEFGYTQY
TRBV30	-	TRBJ2-3	AWSVYRGGALDTQY
TRBV7-9	-	TRBJ2-5	ASSSLTGAQEKTQY
TRBV7-9	few	TRBJ2-5	ASSLRDFKTQY
TRBV12-3/TRBV12-4	few	TRBJ2-1	ASSPPSNYNEQF
TRBV7-2	-	TRBJ2-2	ASSFVGGAATGELF
TRBV18	few	TRBJ2-7	ASSPFLQDPYEQY
TRBV10-3	-	TRBJ2-1	AIRTSTPNEQF
TRBV20-1	-	TRBJ2-3	SAFYSGSTDTQY
TRBV5-6	-	TRBJ2-1	ASSLAGRGEDNEQF
TRBV3-1	-	TRBJ2-1	ASSQVAESYNEQF
TRBV6-2/TRBV6-3	-	TRBJ1-1	ASRSRTGKVVGGGVNTEAF
TRBV20-1	-	TRBJ2-7	SVGPSRSYEQY
TRBV3-1	few	TRBJ1-1	ASSQDYRSTEAF
TRBV2	-	TRBJ2-2	ASSVQAGVTGELF
TRBV27	few	TRBJ2-1	ARGLADANNEQF
TRBV7-2	few	TRBJ2-5	ASSFYGVQETQY
TRBV9	few	TRBJ1-5	ASSAGQMNQPQH
TRBV19	once	TRBJ1-3	ASRITLGNTIY
TRBV20-1	few	TRBJ2-1	SANLVSGGSGNEQF
TRBV7-2	few	TRBJ2-7	ASTPSGGPEYEQY
TRBV9	few	TRBJ2-1	ASSVATGHYNEQF
TRBV21-1	-	TRBJ2-5	ATKPSGSGETQY
TRBV6-5	-	TRBJ2-2	ASSYSGGRGTGELF
TRBV20-1	many	TRBJ1-5	SAANNNQPQH
TRBV9	-	TRBJ2-2	ASSLTSATNTGELF
TRBV3-1	-	TRBJ1-1	ASSQSTVNTEAF
TRBV3-1	-	TRBJ2-3	ASSRRTGITDTQY
TRBV12-3/TRBV12-4	-	TRBJ1-5	ASSYGQLNQPQH
TRBV19	once	TRBJ2-3	ASSIPRTGSTDTQY
TRBV15	few	TRBJ2-3	ATSRVPSGTDTQY
TRBV5-1	few	TRBJ2-5	ASSLEGSGETQY
TRBV30	-	TRBJ2-7	AWSPDVGEQY
TRBV10-3	-	TRBJ2-4	AISGTSGGVAKNIQY
TRBV20-1	-	TRBJ1-4	SARPGQGFEKLF
TRBV11-3	-	TRBJ1-1	ASSLDGHPNTEAF
TRBV19	-	TRBJ2-3	ASKPSGRASDTQY
TRBV7-6	few	TRBJ1-1	ASSPGQELGNTEAF
TRBV20-1	-	TRBJ2-1	SARDSGQEQF
TRBV15	few	TRBJ2-2	ATSRGGRDTGELF
TRBV20-1	few	TRBJ2-7	SARALTYEQY